The clone carrying this T cell receptor (beta chain) was seen more than once but under ten times. The sample originates from a study of T cell repertoires in cytomegalovirus infection. About the research overall: In public TCR beta signatures, there were indications of both CMV infection and matching HLA type.

TCRdb used MiXCR to reprocess the reads, holding one entry per CDR3 protein. The sample lists about 740,000 distinct CDR3 sequences, approximately 40% occurring once. The CDR3 totals 15 residues. CDR1 and CDR2 (germline): MGHRA, YSYEKL. After removal of 2 bases from V and 10 bases from J, the junction contained 6 bases not matched to a gene. Sequenced material: PBMCs. V gene TRBV4-1 combines with J gene TRBJ2-1; 12 positions match TRBD2. This sequence originates from a human donor in good health (CMV status not recorded). Some clones in this sample may be carry-over from other donors' samples. The CDR3 sequence is CASSQLAGGLIEQFF. As DNA, the CDR3 is TGCGCCAGCAGCCAACTAGCGGGAGGGCTGATCGAGCAGTTCTTC.